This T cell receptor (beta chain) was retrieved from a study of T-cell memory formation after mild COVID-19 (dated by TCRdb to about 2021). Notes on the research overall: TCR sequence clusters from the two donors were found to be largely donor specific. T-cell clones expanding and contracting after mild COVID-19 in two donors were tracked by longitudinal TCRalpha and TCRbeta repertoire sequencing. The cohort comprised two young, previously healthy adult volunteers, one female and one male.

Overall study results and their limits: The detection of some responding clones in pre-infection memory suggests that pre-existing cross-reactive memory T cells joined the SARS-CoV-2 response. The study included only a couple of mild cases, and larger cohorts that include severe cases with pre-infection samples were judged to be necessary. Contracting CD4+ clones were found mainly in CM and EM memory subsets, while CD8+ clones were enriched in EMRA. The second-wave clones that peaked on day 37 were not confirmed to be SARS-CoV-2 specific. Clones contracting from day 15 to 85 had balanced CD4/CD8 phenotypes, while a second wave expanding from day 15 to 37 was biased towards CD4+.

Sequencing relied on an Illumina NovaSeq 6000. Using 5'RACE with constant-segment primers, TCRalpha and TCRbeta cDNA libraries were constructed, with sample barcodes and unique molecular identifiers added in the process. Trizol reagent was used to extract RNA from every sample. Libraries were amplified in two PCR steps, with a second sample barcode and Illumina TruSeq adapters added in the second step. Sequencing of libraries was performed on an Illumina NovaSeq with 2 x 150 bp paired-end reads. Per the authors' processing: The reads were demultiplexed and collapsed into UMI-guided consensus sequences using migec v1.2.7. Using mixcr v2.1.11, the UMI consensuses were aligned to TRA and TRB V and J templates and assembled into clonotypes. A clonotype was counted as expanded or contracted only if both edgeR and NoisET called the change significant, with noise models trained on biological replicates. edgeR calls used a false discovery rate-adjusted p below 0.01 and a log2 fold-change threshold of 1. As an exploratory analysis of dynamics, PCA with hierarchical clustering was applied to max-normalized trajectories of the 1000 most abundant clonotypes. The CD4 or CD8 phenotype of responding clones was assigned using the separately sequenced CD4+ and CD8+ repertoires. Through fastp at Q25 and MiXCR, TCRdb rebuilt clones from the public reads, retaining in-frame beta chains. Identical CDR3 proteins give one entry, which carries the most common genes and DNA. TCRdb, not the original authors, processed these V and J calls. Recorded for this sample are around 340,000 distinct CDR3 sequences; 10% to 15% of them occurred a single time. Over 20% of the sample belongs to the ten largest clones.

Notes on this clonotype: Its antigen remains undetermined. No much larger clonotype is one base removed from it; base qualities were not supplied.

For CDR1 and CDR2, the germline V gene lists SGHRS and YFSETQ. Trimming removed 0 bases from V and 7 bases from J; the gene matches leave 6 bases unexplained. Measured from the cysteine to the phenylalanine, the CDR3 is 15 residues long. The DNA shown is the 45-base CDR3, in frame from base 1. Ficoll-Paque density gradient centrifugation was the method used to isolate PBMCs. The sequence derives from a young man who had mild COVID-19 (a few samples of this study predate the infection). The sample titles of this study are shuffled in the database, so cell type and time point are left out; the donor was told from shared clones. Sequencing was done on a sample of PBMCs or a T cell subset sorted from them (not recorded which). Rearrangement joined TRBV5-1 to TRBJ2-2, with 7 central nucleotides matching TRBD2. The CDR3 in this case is CASSLASGEVGELFF. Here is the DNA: TGCGCCAGCAGCTTGGCCAGCGGGGAGGTCGGGGAGCTGTTTTTT.